The entry that follows covers one TCR beta chain sequence. This sample stems from a study of control samples from healthy donors and cancer patients. Repertoires were generated with immunoSEQ multiplex PCR, while TCRdb's copy carries only in-frame clones and drops some. Here the sample spans 170,000 or so clones, about 92% being singletons. Material: blood. The sequence came from a man aged 25 to 40 in good health.

The CDR3 bases are TGTGCCAGCAGTACCCCGAATCAGCCCCAGCATTTT. It encodes CASSTPNQPQHF. The J gene is TRBJ1-5, the V gene TRBV28; D gene ambiguous. CDR3 size: 12 residues. Trimming left V 5 bases short and J 4 bases short, with 6 bases between. CDR1 is MDHEN, CDR2 SYDVKM, per germline.